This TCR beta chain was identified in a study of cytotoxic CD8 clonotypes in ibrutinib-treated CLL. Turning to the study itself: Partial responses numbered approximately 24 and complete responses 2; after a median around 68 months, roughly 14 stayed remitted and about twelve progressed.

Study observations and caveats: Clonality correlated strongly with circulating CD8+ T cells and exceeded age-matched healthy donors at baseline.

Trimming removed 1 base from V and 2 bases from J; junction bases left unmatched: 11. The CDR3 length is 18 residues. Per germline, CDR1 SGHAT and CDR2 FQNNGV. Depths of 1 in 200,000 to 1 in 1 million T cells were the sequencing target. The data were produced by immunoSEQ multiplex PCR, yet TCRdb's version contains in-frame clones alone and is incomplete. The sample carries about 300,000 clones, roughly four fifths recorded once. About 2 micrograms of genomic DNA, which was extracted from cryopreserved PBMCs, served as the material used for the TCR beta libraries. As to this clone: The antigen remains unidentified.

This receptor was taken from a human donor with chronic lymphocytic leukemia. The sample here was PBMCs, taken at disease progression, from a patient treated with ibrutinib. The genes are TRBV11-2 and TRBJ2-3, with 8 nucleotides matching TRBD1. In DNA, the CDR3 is TGTGCCAGCAGCTTAGGCCGCTGGACAGGGTACCTCACAGATACGCAGTATTTT. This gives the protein CASSLGRWTGYLTDTQYF. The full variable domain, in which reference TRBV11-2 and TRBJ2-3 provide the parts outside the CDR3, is EAGVAQSPRYKIIEKRQSVAFWCNPISGHATLYWYQQILGQGPKLLIQFQNNGVVDDSQLPKDRFSAERLKGVDSTLKIQPAKLEDSAVYLCASSLGRWTGYLTDTQYFGPGTRLTVL.